The next 6 T cell receptor beta chains were all read from a single sample in a study of T cell responses to AZD1222 COVID-19 vaccine. This table comes from immunoSEQ multiplex PCR, and its TCRdb copy is limited to in-frame clones, with some not included. The sample has 130,000 to 150,000 clones, under 95% seen once. Specimen: peripheral blood, collected on day 0 of AZD1222 vaccination. Receptors originate from an adult in good health.

The DNA of the CDR3 is TGTGCCAGCAGTTTCCCGGGAGGTAATTCACCCCTCCACTTT. Protein sequence: CASSFPGGNSPLHF. The V and J genes are TRBV28 and TRBJ1-6; D is ambiguous. The CDR3 has 14 residues. Between the trimmed V and J ends, which lost 3 bases and 6 bases, there was a span of 9 bases. Germline assignment: CDR1 MDHEN and CDR2 SYDVKM.

V is TRBV20-1 and J is TRBJ1-2; D is ambiguous. Germline loops: CDR1 DFQATT, CDR2 SNEGSKA (reference sequence). V lost 1 base to trimming and J lost 7 bases, with 1 base between them. This CDR3 is built from 9 residues. DNA of the CDR3: TGCAGTGCTAGAGTTGGCTACACCTTC. Protein: CSARVGYTF.

The chain recombines TRBV9 with TRBJ2-1; 9 nucleotides line up with TRBD2. The CDR3 length is 15 residues. The germline V gene encodes CDR1 SGDLS and CDR2 YYNGEE. The ends lost 3 bases at V and 5 bases at J; junction bases unmatched: 6. The CDR3 bases are TGTGCCAGCAGCGGGGTAGCGGGAGAGAACAATGAGCAGTTCTTC. Its translation is CASSGVAGENNEQFF.

The chain combines TRBV7-3 with TRBJ1-6; TRBD1 might be the D (5 bases). The germline V and J ends were trimmed by 2 bases and 10 bases, with 9 bases remaining between them. The CDR3 runs to 13 residues. Germline CDR1 is SGHTA and CDR2 is FQGTGA. The CDR3 sequence is CASSLRGSSPLHF. The CDR3 DNA sequence: TGTGCCAGCAGCTTACGGGGGTCCTCACCCCTCCACTTT.

This chain joins TRBV12-5 and TRBJ1-2; no firm D call. The germline V gene encodes CDR1 LGHNT and CDR2 FRNRAP. The V end was cut by 0 bases, the J end by 5 bases, with 13 bases between. The CDR3 is 15 amino acids. DNA for the CDR3: TGTGCTAGTGGTTTGGTAACGGGCCTGATATATGGCTACACCTTC. Its protein is CASGLVTGLIYGYTF.

The chain couples TRBV4-2 to TRBJ2-1; D perhaps matches TRBD2 (6 bases). V gave up 8 bases and J gave up 8 bases, with 10 bases separating them. This CDR3 has 11 amino acids. CDR1 LGHNA and CDR2 YNFKEQ come from the germline V gene. CDR3: CASGGVDEQFF. The CDR3 bases are TGTGCCAGCGGCGGGGTCGATGAGCAGTTCTTC.